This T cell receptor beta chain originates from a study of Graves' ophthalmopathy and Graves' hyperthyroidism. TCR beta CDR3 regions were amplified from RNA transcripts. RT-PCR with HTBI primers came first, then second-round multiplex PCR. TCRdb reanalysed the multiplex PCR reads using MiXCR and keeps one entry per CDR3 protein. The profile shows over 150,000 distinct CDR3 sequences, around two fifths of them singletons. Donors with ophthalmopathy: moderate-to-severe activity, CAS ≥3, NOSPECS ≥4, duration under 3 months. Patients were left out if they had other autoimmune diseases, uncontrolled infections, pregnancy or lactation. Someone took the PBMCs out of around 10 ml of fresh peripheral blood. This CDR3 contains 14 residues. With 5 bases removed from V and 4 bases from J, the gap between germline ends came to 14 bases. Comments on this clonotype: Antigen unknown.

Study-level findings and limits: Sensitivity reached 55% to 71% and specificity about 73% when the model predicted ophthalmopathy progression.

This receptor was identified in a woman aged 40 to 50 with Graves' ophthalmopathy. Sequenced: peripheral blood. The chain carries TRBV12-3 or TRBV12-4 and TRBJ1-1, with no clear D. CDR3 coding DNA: TGTGCCAGCAGTCGGAGGCAGTCCTCCACTGAAGCTTTCTTT. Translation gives CASSRRQSSTEAFF.